Each of the 2 T cell receptor beta chains below was sequenced from the same sample in a study of cytotoxic CD8 clonotypes in ibrutinib-treated CLL (dated by TCRdb to 2020 to 2022). Library prep was done by the immunoSEQ multiplex PCR assay. TCRdb took this table from immuneACCESS and kept in-frame rearrangements with V and J called. Such tables lack part of the clones; where checked against another copy, unresolved V genes explain under half of the gap, and the rest is unexplained. The sample table holds hundreds of thousands of clones, of which roughly 85% were seen once. The biggest ten clones account for 5% to 7% of the sample. The sample here was PBMCs, taken before ibrutinib treatment. The receptors stem from a human donor with chronic lymphocytic leukemia.

V usage is TRBV2 and J usage is TRBJ1-2, with no clear D. V was shortened by 7 bases and J by 0 bases, with 12 bases between the two germline ends. The CDR3 consists of 14 residues. Germline loops: CDR1 SNHLY, CDR2 FYNNEI. DNA of the CDR3: TGTGCCAGCAAGCCGGGAGCTACTAACTATGGCTACACCTTC. Amino acids: CASKPGATNYGYTF.

The gene calls are TRBV5-1 and TRBJ2-1; D possibly corresponds to TRBD1 (5 bases). This CDR3 has 16 residues. Germline V gene lookup returns CDR1 SGHRS and CDR2 YFSETQ. Trimming removed 0 bases at V and 3 bases at J, with 13 bases between. The CDR3 protein is CASSLDAGSFYNEQFF. The DNA of the CDR3 is TGCGCCAGCAGCTTGGATGCAGGGTCGTTCTACAATGAGCAGTTCTTC.